The 7 T cell receptor beta chains below come from one sample, sequenced in a study of tumor-infiltrating lymphocytes in primary liver carcinoma. The researchers obtained blood RNA from unsorted whole blood and also extracted germline DNA. The researchers produced TCR beta cDNA from around 0.5 ug total RNA with a constant-region primer. Amplification in three nested multiplex PCR rounds with slightly modified ARM-PCR gave rise to TCR beta libraries. Investigators reported that the first two PCR rounds, at 9 to 11 cycles each, used TRBV1-TRBV30 forward primers with a C-beta reverse primer. TCRdb fed the multiplex PCR reads into MiXCR, producing one record per CDR3 protein. The table lists approximately 340,000 distinct CDR3 sequences, 65% of them singletons. Sequencing was carried out using peripheral blood. Receptors originate from a man in his forties with primary liver carcinoma and hepatitis B virus infection.

The gene calls are TRBV11-2 and TRBJ2-3, with 14 nucleotides matching TRBD2. V lost 4 bases and J lost 2; bases outside the gene matches: 8. Germline-derived CDR1 and CDR2 are SGHAT and FQNNGV. CDR3 length: 18 residues. As DNA, the CDR3 is TGTGCCAGCAGCTCAATTCGGACTAGCGGGAGGACCACAGATACGCAGTATTTT. This codes for CASSSIRTSGRTTDTQYF.

The V call is TRBV28, the J call TRBJ2-7; 7 nucleotides agree with TRBD1. This CDR3 comprises 15 residues. Germline V gene lookup returns CDR1 MDHEN and CDR2 SYDVKM. The V and J ends lost 5 bases and 0 bases, in that order; junction bases with no gene match: 7. CDR3 sequence: CASSGRGQHSYEQYF. The CDR3 DNA reads as TGTGCCAGCAGTGGCAGGGGACAGCACTCCTACGAGCAGTACTTC.

For this clonotype: Germline and junction disagree at one end, which may indicate a read error. CDR3 bases: TGCTGCGTCGGGACAGGAAGCTTCGAGCAGTACTTC. Translation gives CCVGTGSFEQYF. V is TRBV29-1 and J is TRBJ2-7; TRBD1 matches at 8 bases. The length of the CDR3 is 12 residues. The germline V gene encodes CDR1 SQVTM and CDR2 ANQGSEA.

Turning to this clonotype: The conserved phenylalanine or tryptophan is not found at the CDR3 terminus, so this likely reflects a read error. This chain links TRBV11-3 with TRBJ2-1; D may be TRBD1 (5 bases). The CDR3 loop spans 13 amino acids. V was cut by 5 bases and J by 10 bases, with 15 bases left in between. Germline V gives CDR1 SGHNT, CDR2 YENEEA. CDR3 in DNA: TGTGCCAGCAGCCCGGTCCCACACAGGGAGCAGTTCTTG. Translated, it gives CASSPVPHREQFL.

Points on this clonotype: A junction boundary mismatches the germline segment, possibly from a read error. The chain recombines TRBV12-3 or TRBV12-4 with TRBJ2-7; 10 bases map to TRBD2. The CDR3 has 13 amino acids. For the CDR3, the DNA is TGTGTCAGCAGGCTAGCGGGAGAAAGCGAGCAGTACTTC. Translated, it gives CVSRLAGESEQYF.

Note on this clonotype: An end of the junction differs from the germline gene, which may be a read error. V and J are TRBV6-2 or TRBV6-3 and TRBJ1-1; 8 bases align to TRBD1. Germline assignment: CDR1 MNHEY and CDR2 SVGEGT. This CDR3 contains 15 residues. CDR3 in amino acids: CASIEDRGMNTEALF. For the CDR3, the DNA is TGTGCCAGTATTGAAGACAGGGGCATGAACACTGAAGCTTTATTT.

As regards this clonotype: Sequence at one end of the junction differs from germline and may be a read error. The V and J genes are TRBV7-9 and TRBJ1-1, with D unclear. This CDR3 comprises 12 residues. Germline lookup yields CDR1 SEHNR and CDR2 FQNEAQ (reference sequence). CDR3 DNA sequence: TGTGTCAGCAGCTGGGGAAGCACTGAAGCTTTCTTT. Translating it yields CVSSWGSTEAFF.